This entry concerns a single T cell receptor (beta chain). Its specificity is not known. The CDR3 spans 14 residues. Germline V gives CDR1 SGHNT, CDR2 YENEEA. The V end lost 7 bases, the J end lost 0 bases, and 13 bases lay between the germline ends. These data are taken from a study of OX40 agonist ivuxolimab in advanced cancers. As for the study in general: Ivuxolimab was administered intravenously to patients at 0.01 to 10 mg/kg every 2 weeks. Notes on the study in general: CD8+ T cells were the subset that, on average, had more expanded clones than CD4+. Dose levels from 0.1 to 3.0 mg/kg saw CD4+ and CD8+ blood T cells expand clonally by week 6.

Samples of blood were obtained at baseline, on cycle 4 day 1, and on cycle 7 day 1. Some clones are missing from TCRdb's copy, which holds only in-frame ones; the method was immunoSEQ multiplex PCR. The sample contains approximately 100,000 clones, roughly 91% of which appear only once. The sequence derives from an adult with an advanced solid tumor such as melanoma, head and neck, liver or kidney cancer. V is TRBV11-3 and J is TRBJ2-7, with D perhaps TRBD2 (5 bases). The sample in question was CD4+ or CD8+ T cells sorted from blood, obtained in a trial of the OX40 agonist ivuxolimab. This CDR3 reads CASKRGFSSYEQYF. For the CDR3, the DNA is TGTGCCAGCAAGAGAGGGTTTAGCTCCTACGAGCAGTACTTC.